The 8 T cell receptor beta chains given below trace back to one sample, sequenced in a study of T cells in tuberculosis. The protocol was immunoSEQ multiplex PCR, while the TCRdb copy is restricted to in-frame clones and leaves out a portion. There are tens of thousands of clones in the sample; about 95% occur only once, and under 3% lies in the top ten. Sequenced input: PBMCs. The receptors were gathered from a donor aged 10-29 years with latent tuberculosis or without tuberculosis infection.

The DNA of the CDR3 is TGTGCCAGCAGCTCGAGCGGGCTAGCCGGTGAGCAGTTCTTC. As protein: CASSSSGLAGEQFF. The genes are TRBV9 and TRBJ2-1; D may be TRBD2 (6 bases). The V end was cut by 4 bases, the J end by 9 bases, with 17 bases between. This CDR3 comprises 14 residues. Germline-derived CDR1 and CDR2 are SGDLS and YYNGEE.

The chain joins TRBV5-1 to TRBJ2-5; 8 nucleotides match TRBD2. Germline trimming cut 4 bases from V and 5 bases from J; bases unmatched to any gene: 10. The CDR3 length is 15 residues. Germline loops: CDR1 SGHRS, CDR2 YFSETQ. The CDR3 DNA reads as TGCGCCAGCAGCCGCCGAGCGGGAGAAGGGGAGACCCAGTACTTC. Translated, it gives CASSRRAGEGETQYF.

This chain joins TRBV2 and TRBJ1-6; D is ambiguous. Germline CDR1 and CDR2: SNHLY and FYNNEI. The CDR3 covers 15 residues. With 6 bases removed from V and 0 bases from J, the gap between germline ends came to 9 bases. This CDR3 is CASRDSSSYNSPLHF. The DNA for the CDR3 is TGTGCCAGCAGGGACTCAAGCTCCTATAATTCACCCCTCCACTTT.

V gene TRBV9 combines with J gene TRBJ2-2, with 9 bases aligning to TRBD1. V shed 4 bases, J shed 4 bases, and the junction held 5 bases outside the gene matches. The CDR3 covers 15 residues. The germline V gene encodes CDR1 SGDLS and CDR2 YYNGEE. CDR3 bases: TGTGCCAGCAGCCTGGGACAGGGAAGCACCGGGGAGCTGTTTTTT. Translated, it gives CASSLGQGSTGELFF.

The J gene is TRBJ2-7, the V gene TRBV19; possibly TRBD1 for D (5 bases). The CDR3 covers 15 residues. The germline V gene has CDR1 LNHDA and CDR2 SQIVND (reference sequence). V lost 3 bases to trimming and J lost 5 bases, with 17 bases between them. CDR3 region: CASSIGLGSRDEQYF. The CDR3 bases are TGTGCCAGTAGTATTGGTCTGGGGTCCAGGGACGAGCAGTACTTC.

This chain uses TRBV19 with TRBJ2-5, with TRBD2 identical over 8 bases. The CDR3 length is 13 residues. Germline V CDR1 and CDR2: LNHDA, SQIVND (reference sequence). V lost 2 bases, J lost 5 bases, and 1 base stayed unmatched. Written as DNA, the CDR3 is TGTGCCAGTAGTATACGGGAGGGGGAGACCCAGTACTTC. Protein: CASSIREGETQYF.

The chain employs TRBV2 and TRBJ2-7; TRBD1 matches 7 bases. The germline CDR1 and CDR2 sequences are SNHLY and FYNNEI. Germline trimming cut 5 bases from V and 7 bases from J; bases unmatched to any gene: 17. This CDR3 spans 16 amino acids. The CDR3 region has the DNA TGTGCCAGCAGTCCCACCGTACCGGGACAGCCCAAGGAGCAGTACTTC. It translates to CASSPTVPGQPKEQYF.

V usage is TRBV6-5 and J usage is TRBJ2-3; TRBD2 matches at 8 bases. CDR1 is MNHEY, CDR2 SVGAGI, per germline. V dropped 0 bases and J dropped 4; count of bases not matched to a gene: 0. The CDR3 is made up of 14 amino acids. CDR3 loop: CASSYSRGADTQYF. The CDR3 coding sequence is TGTGCCAGCAGTTACTCGCGGGGGGCAGATACGCAGTATTTT.